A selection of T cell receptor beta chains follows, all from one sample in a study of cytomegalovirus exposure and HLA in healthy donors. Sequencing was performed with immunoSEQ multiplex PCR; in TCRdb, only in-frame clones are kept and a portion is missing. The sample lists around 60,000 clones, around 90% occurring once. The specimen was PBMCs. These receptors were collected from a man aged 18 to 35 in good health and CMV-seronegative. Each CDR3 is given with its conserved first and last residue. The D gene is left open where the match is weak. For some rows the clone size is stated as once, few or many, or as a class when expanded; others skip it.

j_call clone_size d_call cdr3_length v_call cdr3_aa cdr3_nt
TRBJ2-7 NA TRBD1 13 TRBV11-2 CASSSDRVGEQYF TGTGCCAGCAGCTCCGACAGGGTAGGGGAGCAGTACTTC
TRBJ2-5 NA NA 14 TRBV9 CASSVASGLETQYF TGTGCCAGCAGCGTAGCATCGGGGTTGGAGACCCAGTACTTC
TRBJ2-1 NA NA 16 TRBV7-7 CASSHLPGLDYNEQFF TGTGCTAGCAGCCACTTACCGGGACTGGACTACAATGAGCAGTTCTTC
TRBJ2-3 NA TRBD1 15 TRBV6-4 CASSDNGQGTDTQYF TGTGCCAGCAGTGACAACGGACAGGGGACAGATACGCAGTATTTT
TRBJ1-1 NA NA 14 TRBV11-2 CASRLQGVHTEAFF TGTGCCAGCAGATTACAGGGTGTTCACACTGAAGCTTTCTTT
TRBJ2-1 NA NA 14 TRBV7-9 CASSQGGSYNEQFF TGTGCCAGCAGCCAAGGGGGCTCCTACAATGAGCAGTTCTTC
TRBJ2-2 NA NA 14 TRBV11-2 CASSPNQGNGELFF TGTGCCAGCAGCCCAAACCAGGGAAACGGGGAGCTGTTTTTT
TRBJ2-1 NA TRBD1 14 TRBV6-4 CASRPGGSYNEQFF TGTGCCAGCAGACCAGGGGGCTCCTACAATGAGCAGTTCTTC
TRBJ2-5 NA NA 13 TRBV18 CASSPTFPGTQYF TGTGCCAGCTCACCGACTTTCCCGGGGACCCAGTACTTC
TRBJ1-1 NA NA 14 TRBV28 CASSFRGPNTEAFF TGTGCCAGCAGTTTTAGAGGGCCGAACACTGAAGCTTTCTTT
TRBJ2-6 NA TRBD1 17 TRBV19 CASSIGDRVLGANVLTF TGTGCCAGTAGTATAGGAGACAGGGTGTTAGGGGCCAACGTCCTGACTTTC
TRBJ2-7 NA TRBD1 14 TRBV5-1 CASSLRTGGDEQYF TGCGCCAGCAGCTTGAGGACAGGGGGGGACGAGCAGTACTTC
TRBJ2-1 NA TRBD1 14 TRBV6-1 CASSGDRGYNEQFF TGTGCCAGCAGTGGGGACAGGGGATACAATGAGCAGTTCTTC
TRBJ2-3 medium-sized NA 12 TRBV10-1 CASGRSTDTQYF TGCGCCAGCGGGAGAAGCACAGATACGCAGTATTTT
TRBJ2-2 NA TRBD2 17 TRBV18 CASSPPGSGRASGELFF TGTGCCAGCTCACCACCGGGAAGCGGGAGGGCCTCCGGGGAGCTGTTTTTT
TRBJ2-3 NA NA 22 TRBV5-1 CASNHHRPTHPQVAPGTDTQYF TGCGCCAGCAACCATCACAGGCCCACCCATCCACAGGTCGCACCGGGTACAGATACGCAGTATTTT
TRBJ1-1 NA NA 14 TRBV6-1 CASSSYPGWAEAFF TGTGCCAGCAGTTCGTACCCAGGGTGGGCTGAAGCTTTCTTT
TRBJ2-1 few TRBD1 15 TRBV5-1 CASSLAGQGVGEQFF TGCGCCAGCAGCTTGGCAGGACAGGGGGTTGGTGAGCAGTTCTTC
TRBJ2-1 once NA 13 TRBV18 CASSPTRGYEQFF TGTGCCAGCTCACCAACCAGGGGCTACGAGCAGTTCTTC
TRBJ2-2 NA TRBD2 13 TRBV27 CAVGGFNTGELFF TGTGCGGTGGGGGGGTTCAACACCGGGGAGCTGTTTTTT
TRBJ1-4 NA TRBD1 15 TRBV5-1 CASSLAAGGFEKLFF TGCGCCAGCAGCTTGGCGGCAGGGGGCTTTGAAAAACTGTTTTTT
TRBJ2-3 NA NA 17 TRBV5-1 CASSLYQGPNTRDTQYF TGCGCCAGCAGCTTGTATCAGGGCCCTAACACCAGAGATACGCAGTATTTT
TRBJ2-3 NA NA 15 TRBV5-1 CASSQDRASTDTQYF TGCGCCAGCAGCCAGGACAGAGCTAGCACAGATACGCAGTATTTT
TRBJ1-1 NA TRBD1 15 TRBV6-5 CASSYSNRGYTEAFF TGTGCCAGCAGTTACTCAAACAGGGGTTACACTGAAGCTTTCTTT
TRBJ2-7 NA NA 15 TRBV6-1 CASSEFRARGHEQYF TGTGCCAGCAGTGAATTCAGGGCCAGGGGCCACGAGCAGTACTTC
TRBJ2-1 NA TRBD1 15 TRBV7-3 CASSLGTGWYNEQFF TGTGCCAGCAGCTTAGGGACAGGGTGGTACAATGAGCAGTTCTTC
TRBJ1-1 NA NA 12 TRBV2 CASSQENTEAFF TGTGCCAGCAGCCAGGAGAACACTGAAGCTTTCTTT
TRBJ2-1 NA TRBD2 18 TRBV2 CASPLLGASGRWSGEQFF TGTGCCAGCCCCCTCCTGGGGGCTAGCGGGAGGTGGTCGGGTGAGCAGTTCTTC
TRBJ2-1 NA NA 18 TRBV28 CASSLFGRAHPPSNEQFF TGTGCCAGCAGTTTATTTGGCAGGGCACATCCCCCCTCCAATGAGCAGTTCTTC
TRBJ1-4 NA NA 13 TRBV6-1 CASSGQPNEKLFF TGTGCCAGCAGTGGACAGCCTAATGAAAAACTGTTTTTT
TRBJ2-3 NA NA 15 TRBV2 CASSGERGGLDTQYF TGTGCCAGCAGTGGGGAGAGAGGGGGTCTAGATACGCAGTATTTT
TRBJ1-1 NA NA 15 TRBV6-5 CASSSIGAGGTEAFF TGTGCCAGCAGTTCCATTGGGGCCGGGGGCACTGAAGCTTTCTTT
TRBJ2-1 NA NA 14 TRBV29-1 CSGGRGSSYNEQFF TGCAGCGGCGGCAGGGGAAGCTCCTACAATGAGCAGTTCTTC
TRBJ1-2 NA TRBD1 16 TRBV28 CASSSTGTGDNYGYTF TGTGCCAGCAGTTCGACCGGGACAGGGGATAACTATGGCTACACCTTC
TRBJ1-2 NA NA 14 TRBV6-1 CASRRDSDEYGYTF TGTGCCAGCAGACGGGATTCCGATGAGTATGGCTACACCTTC
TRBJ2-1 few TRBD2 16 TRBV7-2 CASSPEAGTSGRVPFF TGTGCCAGCAGCCCGGAAGCCGGGACTAGCGGGAGGGTTCCGTTCTTC
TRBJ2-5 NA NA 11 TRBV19 CASGSGSTQYF TGTGCCAGTGGTTCGGGGAGCACCCAGTACTTC
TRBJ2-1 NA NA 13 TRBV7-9 CASSLNQGNEQFF TGTGCCAGCAGCTTAAATCAGGGGAATGAGCAGTTCTTC
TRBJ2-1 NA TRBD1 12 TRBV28 CASKTGGYEQFF TGTGCCAGCAAAACAGGGGGCTATGAGCAGTTCTTC
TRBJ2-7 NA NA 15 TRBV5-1 CASRREPQGSYEQYF TGCGCCAGCAGACGAGAGCCCCAGGGGTCCTACGAGCAGTACTTC
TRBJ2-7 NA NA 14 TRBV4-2 CASSPGTGVYEQYF TGTGCCAGCAGCCCGGGTACGGGAGTCTACGAGCAGTACTTC
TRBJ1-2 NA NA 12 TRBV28 CASRTVKYGYTF TGTGCCAGCAGGACAGTTAAATATGGCTACACCTTC
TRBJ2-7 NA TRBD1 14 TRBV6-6 CASSPGQGSYEQYF TGTGCCAGCAGTCCCGGACAGGGCTCCTACGAGCAGTACTTC
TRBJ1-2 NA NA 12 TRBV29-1 CSVGQTNYGYTF TGCAGCGTCGGACAGACTAACTATGGCTACACCTTC
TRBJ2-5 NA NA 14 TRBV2 CASSAGRGRETQYF TGTGCCAGCAGTGCGGGCCGGGGTAGAGAGACCCAGTACTTC
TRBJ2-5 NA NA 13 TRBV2 CASRDGTFETQYF TGTGCCAGCAGGGACGGGACATTTGAGACCCAGTACTTC